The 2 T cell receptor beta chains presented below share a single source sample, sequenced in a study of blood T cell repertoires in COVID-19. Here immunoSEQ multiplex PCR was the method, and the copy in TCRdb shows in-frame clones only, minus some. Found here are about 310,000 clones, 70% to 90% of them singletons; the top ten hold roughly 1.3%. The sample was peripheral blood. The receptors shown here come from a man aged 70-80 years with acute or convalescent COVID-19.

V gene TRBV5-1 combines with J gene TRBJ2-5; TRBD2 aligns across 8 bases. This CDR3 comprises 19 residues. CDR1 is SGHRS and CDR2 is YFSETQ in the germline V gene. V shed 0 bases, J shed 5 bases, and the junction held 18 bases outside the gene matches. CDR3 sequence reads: CASSLGGVGAGEGGETQYF. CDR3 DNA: TGCGCCAGCAGCTTGGGAGGTGTCGGAGCGGGGGAAGGCGGGGAGACCCAGTACTTC. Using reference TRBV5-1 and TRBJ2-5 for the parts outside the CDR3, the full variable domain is KAGVTQTPRYLIKTRGQQVTLSCSPISGHRSVSWYQQTPGQGLQFLFEYFSETQRNKGNFPGRFSGRQFSNSRSEMNVSTLELGDSALYLCASSLGGVGAGEGGETQYFGPGTRLLVL.

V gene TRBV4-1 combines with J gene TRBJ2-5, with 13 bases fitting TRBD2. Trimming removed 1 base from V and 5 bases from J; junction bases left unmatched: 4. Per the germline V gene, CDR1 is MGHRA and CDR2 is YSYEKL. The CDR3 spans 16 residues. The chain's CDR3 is CASSQGTSGGRETQYF. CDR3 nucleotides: TGCGCCAGCAGCCAAGGGACTAGCGGGGGTCGGGAGACCCAGTACTTC.